These 2 T cell receptor beta chains were all obtained from the same sample, sequenced in a study of OX40 agonist ivuxolimab in advanced cancers. The repertoire was sequenced with immunoSEQ multiplex PCR; TCRdb's copy has only in-frame clones and lacks some. The sample consists of tens of thousands of clones, 88% of them appearing once. The material sequenced was CD4+ or CD8+ T cells sorted from blood, taken in a trial of the OX40 agonist ivuxolimab. Receptors were obtained from an adult with an advanced solid tumor such as melanoma, head and neck, liver or kidney cancer.

In its sample, this clone was seen once. This chain joins TRBV11-3 and TRBJ2-1; TRBD2 might be the D (7 bases). CDR1 and CDR2 from the germline V gene are SGHNT and YENEEA. The CDR3 runs to 17 residues. V was trimmed by 3 bases and J by 4 bases, leaving 19 bases between them. The CDR3 DNA sequence: TGTGCCAGCAGCTTGGGGGGGCAGGCAGGATGGTACAATGAGCAGTTCTTC. This translates into CASSLGGQAGWYNEQFF.

V and J are TRBV2 and TRBJ2-5, with TRBD2 identical over 7 bases. The CDR3 spans 13 residues. Germline loops: CDR1 SNHLY, CDR2 FYNNEI. V dropped 5 bases and J dropped 2; count of bases not matched to a gene: 2. CDR3 coding DNA: TGTGCCAGCAGTACTAGCGTACAAGAGACCCAGTACTTC. As protein: CASSTSVQETQYF.